The rows below give T cell receptor beta chains drawn from one sample of a study of chronic HIV infection and antiretroviral therapy. Each CDR3 protein is one row after TCRdb ran MiXCR on the 5' RACE reads. Of approximately 47,000 distinct CDR3 sequences listed, under 20% are singletons. The sequenced material came from peripheral blood. Every receptor here comes from an adult who had HIV and had not received antiretroviral therapy, or was an uninfected healthy control (not recorded which). Both conserved end residues are part of each CDR3. D genes are given only for firm matches. Clone size is given for some rows only: seen once, a few or many times, or a class if the clone is expanded.

length: 18; V: TRBV7-9; J: TRBJ1-1; size: -; D: TRBD1; DNA: TGTGCCAGCAGCCCCTATACAGGGGGAGGAATCATGAACACTGAAGCTTTCTTT; CDR3: CASSPYTGGGIMNTEAFF
length: 18; V: TRBV29-1; J: TRBJ2-7; size: once; D: TRBD2; DNA: TGCAGCGTTGATTCTTCGTCTACTAGCGGGATCTCAAGGGGCGAGCAGTACTTC; CDR3: CSVDSSSTSGISRGEQYF
length: 14; V: TRBV5-1; J: TRBJ1-6; size: -; D: -; DNA: TGCGCCAGCAGCTTGGAGGCAGGTGATTCACCCCTCCACTTT; CDR3: CASSLEAGDSPLHF
length: 17; V: TRBV24-1; J: TRBJ2-2; size: many; D: TRBD1; DNA: TGTGCCACCAGTGACCCAGGGGGCAGGGGGAACACCGGGGAGCTGTTTTTT; CDR3: CATSDPGGRGNTGELFF
length: 13; V: TRBV9; J: TRBJ2-2; size: few; D: -; DNA: TGTGCCAGCAGCGGAAGGGCCACCGGGGAGCTGTTTTTT; CDR3: CASSGRATGELFF
length: 13; V: TRBV12-3/TRBV12-4; J: TRBJ2-1; size: -; D: -; DNA: TGTGCCAGCAGTCCAGGAGGGGGACATGAGCAGTTCTTC; CDR3: CASSPGGGHEQFF
length: 18; V: TRBV28; J: TRBJ2-1; size: -; D: TRBD2; DNA: TGTGCCAGCAGTCTCACCGGGACTAGCGGGACTCTGCGCAATGAGCAGTTCTTC; CDR3: CASSLTGTSGTLRNEQFF
length: 16; V: TRBV7-8; J: TRBJ1-2; size: -; D: -; DNA: TGTGCCAGCAGCTTAGTCGGTGGCAACCGCCCCCTTGGCTACACCTTC; CDR3: CASSLVGGNRPLGYTF
length: 12; V: TRBV5-1; J: TRBJ2-4; size: many; D: -; DNA: TGCGCCAGCAGCCCCACTGGATGGGGTCAGTACTTC; CDR3: CASSPTGWGQYF
length: 17; V: TRBV4-1; J: TRBJ2-3; size: few; D: TRBD2; DNA: TGCGCCAGCAGCCAAAGGGCTAGCGGGAGAGGAACAGATACGCAGTATTTT; CDR3: CASSQRASGRGTDTQYF
length: 16; V: TRBV6-6; J: TRBJ1-2; size: -; D: TRBD1; DNA: TGTGCCAGCAGTTACCGGGCAGGGGGACCAGACTATGGCTACACCTTC; CDR3: CASSYRAGGPDYGYTF
length: 15; V: TRBV20-1; J: TRBJ2-2; size: -; D: -; DNA: TGCAGTGCTAGGGAAGCGGACGCGAACACCGGGGAGCTGTTTTTT; CDR3: CSAREADANTGELFF
length: 12; V: TRBV6-5; J: TRBJ1-1; size: -; D: -; DNA: TGTGCCAGCTGGGCAGGCCTTTCTGAGGCTTTCTTT; CDR3: CASWAGLSEAFF
length: 16; V: TRBV7-9; J: TRBJ1-5; size: -; D: -; DNA: TGTGCCAGCAGCTTAGCGGTAGGGGCTGGCAATCAGCCCCAGCATTTT; CDR3: CASSLAVGAGNQPQHF
length: 13; V: TRBV28; J: TRBJ1-2; size: few; D: -; DNA: TGTGCCAGCAGTTTCCGGGGGCGCGATGGCTACACCTTC; CDR3: CASSFRGRDGYTF
length: 16; V: TRBV11-2; J: TRBJ2-5; size: few; D: TRBD2; DNA: TGTGCCAGCAGCGCTACTAGCGGACCCTACCAAGAGACCCAGTACTTC; CDR3: CASSATSGPYQETQYF
length: 17; V: TRBV28; J: TRBJ1-2; size: -; D: -; DNA: TGTGCCAGCAGCGGTATGGTCCCCAATCTTGGGCGCTATGGCTACACCTTC; CDR3: CASSGMVPNLGRYGYTF